This TCR beta chain was identified during a study of preoperative IRX-2 immunotherapy in early breast cancer. Assay: immunoSEQ multiplex PCR; the TCRdb copy retains only in-frame clones and omits some. Of about 67,000 clones in the sample, roughly 95% are singletons; the top ten hold roughly 1.5%. The treatment was: preoperative locoregional IRX-2 cytokine immunotherapy. Preoperative locoregional IRX-2 cytokine immunotherapy was tested in the phase Ib source study. V was trimmed by 5 bases and J by 0 bases, leaving 13 bases between them. The CDR3 is 16 residues long. Per the germline V gene, CDR1 is SGHTA and CDR2 is FQGTGA.

This TCR was sampled from a human donor with breast cancer. The chain uses TRBV7-3 and TRBJ2-2; D remains unclear. Sample acquisition took place from a patient treated with IRX-2 immunotherapy. As DNA, the CDR3 is TGTGCCAGCAGCCTATTAGGCCATTCGAACACCGGGGAGCTGTTTTTT. As protein: CASSLLGHSNTGELFF. The full variable domain, completed using reference TRBV7-3 and TRBJ2-2, is GAGVSQTPSNKVTEKGKYVELRCDPISGHTALYWYRQSLGQGPEFLIYFQGTGAADDSGLPNDRFFAVRPEGSVSTLKIQRTERGDSAVYLCASSLLGHSNTGELFFGEGSRLTVL.